These T cell receptor beta chains were read from a single sample in a study of T cell clonotyping in hematopoietic cell transplantation. Sequencing used immunoSEQ multiplex PCR; TCRdb keeps in-frame clones, though not all of them. The table has about 36,000 clones, approximately 95% seen once; the top ten hold around 1.6%. Sequences were derived from peripheral blood mononuclear cells, sampled before stem cell transplant. All receptors come from a man aged 40-55 years with chronic myeloid leukemia. Some clones in this sample may be carry-over from other donors' samples. Each CDR3 is given without its conserved first and last residue. D genes are given only for firm matches.

TRBV11-2	-	14	ASSLEDFSVQETQY
TRBV30	-	12	AWSVLRGRDEQY
TRBV7-6	TRBD1	11	ASSMTGVHEQY
TRBV7-9	-	12	ASSLGVGSHEQY
TRBV6-6	-	13	ASTSLGRGNEKLF
TRBV6-5	-	11	ASCRATNTEAF
TRBV27	-	12	ASSSNRVSEAAF
TRBV11-3	TRBD1	14	ASSQLRDRSTDTQY
TRBV9	TRBD1	13	ASSGKGALDGELF
TRBV7-6	-	15	ASSLVMGGRGYQPQH
TRBV9	-	15	ASSVAAELNSYNEQF
TRBV27	-	12	ASSSWGATYEQY
TRBV28	-	10	ASSLWADTQY
TRBV7-3	-	11	ASREAGSDTQY
TRBV5-1	-	13	ASSPGQGASNEQF
TRBV4-2	-	13	ASTTKVGEGTEAF
TRBV5-1	TRBD1	12	ASSLPRQGHGYT
TRBV5-5	-	12	ASSLDRQNTEAF
TRBV5-8	TRBD2	15	ASSLKFSRGGTDTQY
TRBV7-2	TRBD2	13	ASSLKAGDADTQY
TRBV7-7	-	11	ASSFEPTGELF
TRBV5-4	TRBD2	15	ASSLRTSGGSQETQY
TRBV5-6	-	13	ASSPTGLFTGELF
TRBV6-5	-	12	ASSPGASNYGYT
TRBV7-7	-	14	ASSLGTGPGANVLT
TRBV28	-	11	ASSLEGDSPLH
TRBV27	TRBD2	13	ASSLLAGGTDTQY
TRBV9	-	12	ASSGDIEGQPQH
TRBV28	-	12	ASSLGGARDEQY
TRBV5-6	-	12	ASSLQAGAGEQY
TRBV2	-	12	ASTERSSGNTIY
TRBV4-2	-	13	ASSQRADSNQPQH
TRBV2	TRBD1	15	ASKKDRGNVAAEKLF
TRBV9	-	11	ASGGATNYGYT
TRBV5-5	-	13	ASSLVPGGRYEQY
TRBV5-1	TRBD1	13	ASSPGQGISYEQY
TRBV11-3	-	12	ASSLGSSYNEQF
TRBV19	-	16	ASSILVLGGSNTGELF
TRBV6-5	-	13	ASSSPRDPFYEQY
TRBV30	-	9	AWSVNSPLH
TRBV6-5	-	11	ASSYSVTLEAF
TRBV6-1	TRBD1	14	ASSEGQGFGGEKLF
TRBV5-1	TRBD2	16	ASSSGTSGKSSYNEQF
TRBV10-1	TRBD1	15	ASSGKTGGGFFYEQY
TRBV5-6	-	12	ASSLRPARETQY
TRBV4-1	TRBD1	15	ASSQEQDRVVAGELF
TRBV6-5	TRBD1	12	ASSSGQLTGELF
TRBV7-9	-	12	ASSFTGLPYEQY
TRBV5-1	-	13	ASSWRQSSSYEQY
TRBV9	-	11	ASSVELTGELF
TRBV28	TRBD2	14	ASSFLSGGAGETQY
TRBV30	TRBD1	10	ACTQGGYEQY
TRBV7-2	TRBD2	12	ASGTSGRPYEQY
TRBV6-4	-	12	ASSQAQGSGELF
TRBV5-1	TRBD1	11	ASSSGQGGGYT
TRBV28	-	8	ATGWGGYT
TRBV28	-	9	ASNTYNEQF
TRBV28	-	10	ASRSGITEAF